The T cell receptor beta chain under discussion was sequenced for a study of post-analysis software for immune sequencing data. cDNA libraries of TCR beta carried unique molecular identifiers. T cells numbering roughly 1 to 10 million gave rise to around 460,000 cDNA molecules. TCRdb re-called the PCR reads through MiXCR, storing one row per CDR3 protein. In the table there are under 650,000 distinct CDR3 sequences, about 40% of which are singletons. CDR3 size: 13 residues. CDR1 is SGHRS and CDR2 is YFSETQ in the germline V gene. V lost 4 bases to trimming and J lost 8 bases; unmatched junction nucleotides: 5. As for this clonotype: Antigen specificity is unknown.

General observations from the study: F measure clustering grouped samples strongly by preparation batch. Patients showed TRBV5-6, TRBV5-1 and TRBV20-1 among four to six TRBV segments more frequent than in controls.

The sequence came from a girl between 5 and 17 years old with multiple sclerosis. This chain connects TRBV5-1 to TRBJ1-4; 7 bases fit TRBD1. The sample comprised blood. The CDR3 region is CASSDRVGEKLFF. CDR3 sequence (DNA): TGCGCCAGCAGCGACAGGGTGGGGGAAAAACTGTTTTTT.